This TCR beta chain was sequenced in a study of human T cells and chemical hapten exposure. Study at large: The variation in per-sample TCR yields arose mainly from small differences in pooled library volumes.

This CDR3 spans 17 amino acids. Deletions cut 2 bases from V and 2 bases from J, with 19 bases between. Germline V gives CDR1 SGHVS, CDR2 FQNEAQ. Study-wide findings and caveats: TCRs at high frequency, those above 1 in 1000, did not change with DPC sensitization. The presence of alopecia in the donors means their immune response may differ from healthy people's.

This clonotype came up a few times. Antigen unknown. As processed by the authors: Sample-level TCR yields exhibited a median of 95,638, with a range of about 20,000 to 690,600. MiXCR was run by TCRdb on the RACE reads, yielding one entry per CDR3 protein. The V and J calls reflect TCRdb's pipeline rather than the authors' work. In the table there are some 190,000 distinct CDR3 sequences, under 25% of which are singletons. The time point denotes: patch test 1, 2 weeks after DPC sensitization. Indicated treatment: therapeutic diphenylcyclopropenone sensitization with weekly scalp DPC. The V gene is TRBV7-8, the J gene TRBJ2-7; D is unresolved. The sample here was whole blood, taken in connection with sensitization to the hapten diphenylcyclopropenone (DPC). The receptor's source is a woman aged 45-59 years with alopecia areata. Some clones in this sample may be carry-over from other donors' samples. In DNA form, the CDR3 reads TGTGCCAGCAGCTTAACCATAGGGTCGCAAACCCCCTACGAGCAGTACTTC. Amino acid sequence: CASSLTIGSQTPYEQYF.